The 21 T cell receptor beta chains listed next were all sequenced from one sample in a study of blood T cell repertoires in COVID-19. Assay: immunoSEQ multiplex PCR; the TCRdb copy retains only in-frame clones and omits some. Of 150,000 to 200,000 clones listed, around nine tenths are singletons. The sequencing sample was made of peripheral blood. Source of these receptors: a woman in her sixties or seventies with COVID-19, enrolled during active disease.

This chain joins TRBV4-1 and TRBJ1-2, with D maybe TRBD1 (6 bases). Germline V gene data show CDR1 as MGHRA and CDR2 as YSYEKL. Trimming cost V 3 bases and J 7 bases, with 24 bases left between them. The CDR3 contains 17 residues. The CDR3 loop is CASSQVTHRQAEVGYTF. The CDR3 bases are TGCGCCAGCAGCCAGGTCACCCACAGACAGGCAGAGGTTGGCTACACCTTC.

The chain joins TRBV5-6 to TRBJ1-1; the match to TRBD1 covers 7 bases. This CDR3 comprises 16 residues. With 1 base clipped from V and 0 bases from J, the junction kept 6 bases outside the gene matches. Germline V gene data show CDR1 as SGHDT and CDR2 as YYEEEE. The CDR3 loop reads CASSLFRTGMNTEAFF. Written as DNA, the CDR3 is TGTGCCAGCAGCTTGTTCAGGACAGGCATGAACACTGAAGCTTTCTTT.

The V and J genes are TRBV10-3 and TRBJ1-1; TRBD1 is a possible D gene (6 bases). This CDR3 spans 15 amino acids. Trimming took 3 bases from V and 5 from J, leaving 16 bases between them. CDR1 is ENHRY, CDR2 SYGVKD, per germline. CDR3 coding DNA: TGTGCCATCAGTGATGCGGGGGGCAGGATAACTGAAGCTTTCTTT. This gives the protein CAISDAGGRITEAFF.

The chain carries TRBV27 and TRBJ1-5; tentative D call: TRBD1 (5 bases). This CDR3 is 14 amino acids long. Per the germline V gene, CDR1 is MNHEY and CDR2 is SMNVEV (reference sequence). Trimming left V 2 bases short and J 3 bases short, with 8 bases between. The CDR3 region is CASSLRRVNQPQHF. The CDR3 nucleotides read TGTGCCAGCAGTTTACGCAGGGTCAATCAGCCCCAGCATTTT.

The chain is built from TRBV11-2 and TRBJ1-4; no reliable D call. CDR1 SGHAT and CDR2 FQNNGV come from the germline V gene. V was clipped by 1 base and J by 8 bases, with 11 bases between them. CDR3 length: 14 residues. The CDR3 nucleotides read TGTGCCAGCAGCTTAGGCACGGCCGGGGAAAAACTGTTTTTT. Translating gives CASSLGTAGEKLFF.

V and J are TRBV7-3 and TRBJ2-1; the match to TRBD1 covers 12 bases. The CDR3 contains 17 residues. The trim removed 5 bases at V and 6 bases at J, leaving 11 bases unmatched. Germline CDR1 SGHTA, CDR2 FQGTGA. Here the CDR3 DNA reads TGTGCCAGCAGCAAAAAACCGGGACAGGGGGCCTTCAATGAGCAGTTCTTC. Residues: CASSKKPGQGAFNEQFF.

The chain has TRBV19 and TRBJ1-5, with 8 bases aligning to TRBD1. In germline, CDR1 is LNHDA, CDR2 SQIVND (reference sequence). The CDR3 has 17 residues. Losses at the gene ends were 5 bases for V and 0 bases for J; bases not matched to a gene: 9. The CDR3 coding sequence is TGTGCCAGTAGTTCGGGGACAGGTGATAATAGCAATCAGCCCCAGCATTTT. Its protein is CASSSGTGDNSNQPQHF. The entire variable domain, with the rest obtained from reference TRBV19 and TRBJ1-5, is as follows: DGGITQSPKYLFRKEGQNVTLSCEQNLNHDAMYWYRQDPGQGLRLIYYSQIVNDFQKGDIAEGYSVSREKKESFPLTVTSAQKNPTAFYLCASSSGTGDNSNQPQHFGDGTRLSIL.

CDR3 coding DNA: TGTGCCAGCAGCAAAGGACACGCGGGAGGGCCCTACGAGCAGTACTTC. This gives the protein CASSKGHAGGPYEQYF. J is TRBJ2-7 and V is TRBV21-1; whether TRBD2, the table's D call, matches the DNA was not checked. TRBV21-1 constitutes a pseudogene. There are 16 residues in the CDR3.

This chain uses TRBV7-9 with TRBJ1-6, with no clear D. Per the germline V gene, CDR1 is SEHNR and CDR2 is FQNEAQ (reference sequence). CDR3 size: 13 residues. V was clipped by 7 bases and J by 5 bases, with 9 bases between them. CDR3 sequence: CASKRGDNSPLHF. The CDR3 nucleotides read TGTGCCAGCAAACGGGGTGATAATTCACCCCTCCACTTT.

The gene calls are TRBV5-4 and TRBJ1-2; D uncertain. CDR1 and CDR2 (germline): SGHNT, YYREEE (reference sequence). This CDR3 is 13 amino acids long. Trimming took off 0 bases at V and 7 bases at J, with 10 bases between the two ends. The CDR3 DNA follows: TGTGCCAGCAGCTTGGTTGGGGAGCGTGGCTACACCTTC. Protein product: CASSLVGERGYTF.

To note about this clone: The sample carries other DNA sequences with the same CDR3. The V call is TRBV4-1, the J call TRBJ2-1; D is possibly TRBD1 (6 bases). Germline V gene sequence: CDR1 MGHRA, CDR2 YSYEKL. V was cut by 3 bases and J by 2 bases, with 11 bases left in between. This CDR3 region has 15 residues. The CDR3 DNA sequence: TGCGCCAGCAGCCAGGGGCAGGGGCCCTACAATGAGCAGTTCTTC. Protein: CASSQGQGPYNEQFF.

The chain employs TRBV2 and TRBJ1-6, with D tentatively TRBD1 (6 bases). The CDR3 contains 13 residues. V lost 7 bases to trimming and J lost 6 bases, with 10 bases between them. Looked up from germline, CDR1 is SNHLY and CDR2 is FYNNEI. The CDR3 protein is CASTWTVNSPLHF. In nucleotides, the CDR3 is TGTGCCAGCACCTGGACAGTTAATTCACCCCTCCACTTT.

V is TRBV10-3 and J is TRBJ1-6, with D possibly matching TRBD1 (5 bases). The germline V gene has CDR1 ENHRY and CDR2 SYGVKD. The CDR3 is made up of 16 amino acids. Trimming took 10 bases from V and 0 from J, leaving 16 bases between them. CDR3 sequence reads: CATKGLSSSYNSPLHF. The CDR3 region has the DNA TGTGCCACTAAGGGACTGTCTAGCTCCTATAATTCACCCCTCCACTTT.

The chain is built from TRBV30 and TRBJ1-3; D not certain. V lost 0 bases and J 3 bases, leaving 12 bases between the germline ends. CDR1 is GTSNPN and CDR2 is SVGIG in the germline V gene (reference sequence). CDR3 length equals 15 residues. In DNA form, the CDR3 reads TGTGCCTGGAGTGTCATGGGTCCGGGTGGAAACACCATATATTTT. This gives the protein CAWSVMGPGGNTIYF.

The V call is TRBV6-2 or TRBV6-3, the J call TRBJ2-1; D may be TRBD2 (5 bases). Germline V gene data show CDR1 as MNHEY and CDR2 as SVGEGT. V lost 4 bases and J 6 bases, leaving 16 bases between the germline ends. The CDR3 consists of 15 residues. CDR3 residues: CASSFQEVVGNEQFF. CDR3 in DNA: TGTGCCAGCAGTTTCCAGGAGGTGGTAGGCAATGAGCAGTTCTTC.

The rearrangement uses TRBV6-2 or TRBV6-3 and TRBJ1-1; 8 bases agree with TRBD1. The V segment lost 2 bases and the J segment 4 bases; nucleotides outside the gene matches: 9. The V gene's germline CDR1 is MNHEY and CDR2 SVGEGT. The CDR3 has 16 residues. Here the CDR3 reads CASSYEAGGVGTEAFF. Here the CDR3 DNA reads TGTGCCAGCAGTTACGAGGCAGGGGGCGTCGGCACTGAAGCTTTCTTT.

This clone occurred a few times. V usage is TRBV5-5 and J usage is TRBJ2-5; 10 nucleotides agree with TRBD1. Germline values: CDR1 SGHKS, CDR2 YYEKEE (reference sequence). V shed 1 base and J 5 bases; nucleotides not matched to a gene: 5. The CDR3 has 15 amino acids. The CDR3 reads CASSLMTGGWETQYF. The DNA for the CDR3 is TGTGCCAGCAGCTTGATGACAGGGGGCTGGGAGACCCAGTACTTC.

The chain couples TRBV4-1 to TRBJ1-5; a weak D match, TRBD1 (5 bases). Germline CDR1 MGHRA, CDR2 YSYEKL. The length of the CDR3 is 18 residues. V was clipped by 4 bases and J by 2 bases, with 21 bases between them. The CDR3 loop is CASSPLLGGVSRNQPQHF. The DNA for the CDR3 is TGCGCCAGCAGCCCCCTTCTGGGAGGGGTTTCTCGCAATCAGCCCCAGCATTTT.

This sequence joins TRBV6-2 or TRBV6-3 and TRBJ1-4; 9 nucleotides match TRBD1. There are 16 residues in the CDR3. Germline V gene sequence: CDR1 MNHEY, CDR2 SVGEGT. The trim removed 1 base at V and 7 bases at J, leaving 7 bases unmatched. This CDR3 reads CASSYYRGRFGEKLFF. For the CDR3, the DNA is TGTGCCAGCAGTTACTACAGGGGGCGCTTTGGTGAAAAACTGTTTTTT.

The chain couples TRBV7-6 to TRBJ2-5; weak D call: TRBD1 (6 bases). Trimming removed 6 bases from V and 5 bases from J, with 13 bases in between. The V gene's germline CDR1 is SGHVS and CDR2 FNYEAQ. The CDR3 runs 13 residues. Written as DNA, the CDR3 is TGTGCCAGCAGTATCGTTACAGGGGAGACCCAGTACTTC. Amino acids: CASSIVTGETQYF.

This clone was observed once. The chain recombines TRBV15 with TRBJ1-5; D unclear. Germline CDR1 is LNHNV and CDR2 is YYDKDF (reference sequence). The CDR3 is 13 amino acids. Trimming took off 0 bases at V and 5 bases at J, with 5 bases between the two ends. CDR3 in DNA: TGTGCCACCAGCAGAGATCAGGATCAGCCCCAGCATTTT. It yields the protein CATSRDQDQPQHF.